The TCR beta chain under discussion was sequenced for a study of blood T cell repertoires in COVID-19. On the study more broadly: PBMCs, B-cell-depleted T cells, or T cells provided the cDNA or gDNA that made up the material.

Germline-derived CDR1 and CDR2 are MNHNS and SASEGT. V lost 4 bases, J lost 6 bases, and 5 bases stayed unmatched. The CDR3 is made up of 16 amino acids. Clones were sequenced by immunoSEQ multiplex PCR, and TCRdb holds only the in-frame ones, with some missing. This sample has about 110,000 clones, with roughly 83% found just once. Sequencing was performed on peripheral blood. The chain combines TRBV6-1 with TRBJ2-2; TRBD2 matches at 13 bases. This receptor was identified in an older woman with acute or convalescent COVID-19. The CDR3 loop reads CASSARTSGGAGELFF. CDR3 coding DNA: TGTGCCAGCAGTGCTCGGACTAGCGGGGGCGCCGGGGAGCTGTTTTTT.